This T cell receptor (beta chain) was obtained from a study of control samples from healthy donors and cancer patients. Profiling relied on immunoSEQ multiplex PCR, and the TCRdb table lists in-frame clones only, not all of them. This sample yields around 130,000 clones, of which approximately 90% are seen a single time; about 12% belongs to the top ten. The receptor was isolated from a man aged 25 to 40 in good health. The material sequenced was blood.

CDR3 region: CASSETPTSNTEAFF. CDR3 coding DNA: TGTGCCAGCAGTGAGACACCGACATCGAACACTGAAGCTTTCTTT. The rearrangement uses TRBV2 and TRBJ1-1; D is undetermined. Germline-derived CDR1 and CDR2 are SNHLY and FYNNEI. The CDR3 totals 15 residues. The V end was cut by 3 bases, the J end by 1 base, with 12 bases between.